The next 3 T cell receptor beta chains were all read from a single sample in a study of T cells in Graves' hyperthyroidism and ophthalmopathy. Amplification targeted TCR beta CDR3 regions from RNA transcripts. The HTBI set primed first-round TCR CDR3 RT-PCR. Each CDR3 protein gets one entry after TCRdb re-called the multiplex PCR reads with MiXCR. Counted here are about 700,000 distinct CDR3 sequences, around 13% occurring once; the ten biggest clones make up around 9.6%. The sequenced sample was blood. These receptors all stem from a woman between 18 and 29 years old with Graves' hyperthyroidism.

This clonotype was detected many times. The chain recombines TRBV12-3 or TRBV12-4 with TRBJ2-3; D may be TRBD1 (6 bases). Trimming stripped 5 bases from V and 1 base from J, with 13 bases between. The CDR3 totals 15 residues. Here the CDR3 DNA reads TGTGCCAGCAGTAATGGTGGGACACGCACAGATACGCAGTATTTT. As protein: CASSNGGTRTDTQYF.

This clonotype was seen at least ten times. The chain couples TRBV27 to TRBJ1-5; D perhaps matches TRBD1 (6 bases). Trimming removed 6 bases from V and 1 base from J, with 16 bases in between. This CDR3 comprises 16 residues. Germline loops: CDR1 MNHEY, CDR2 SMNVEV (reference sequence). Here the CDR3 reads CASRLSSGTSNQPQHF. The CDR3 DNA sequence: TGTGCCAGCAGGCTCAGCTCCGGGACAAGCAATCAGCCCCAGCATTTT.

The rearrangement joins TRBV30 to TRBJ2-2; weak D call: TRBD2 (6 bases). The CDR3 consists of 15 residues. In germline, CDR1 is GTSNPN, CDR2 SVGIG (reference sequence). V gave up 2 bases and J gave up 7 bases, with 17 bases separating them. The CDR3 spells CAWSSGLASIGELFF. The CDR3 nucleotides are TGTGCCTGGAGTTCCGGGCTAGCGTCGATCGGGGAGCTGTTTTTT.